Below, 9 T cell receptor beta chains from the same sample are listed, as sequenced in a study of early T cells in non-severe SARS-CoV-2 infection. One entry per CDR3 protein results from TCRdb running MiXCR on the 5' RACE reads. The sample has some 71,000 distinct CDR3 sequences; 10% to 12% are singletons. The sample in question was whole blood, obtained at baseline. The receptor set was obtained from an adult who was a healthcare worker with PCR-confirmed SARS-CoV-2 infection or an uninfected control (not recorded which).

In this sample, this clonotype is medium-sized. J is TRBJ1-1 and V is TRBV27, with D maybe TRBD1 (5 bases). Germline lookup yields CDR1 MNHEY and CDR2 SMNVEV (reference sequence). The CDR3 is 15 residues long. Trimming removed 4 bases at V and 0 bases at J, with 12 bases between. The CDR3 bases are TGTGCCAGCAGTTATCACGGGACCTTGAACACTGAAGCTTTCTTT. It translates to CASSYHGTLNTEAFF.

This clonotype was seen more than once but under ten times. The chain couples TRBV29-1 to TRBJ2-7, with 7 bases that match TRBD1. The germline CDR1 and CDR2 sequences are SQVTM and ANQGSEA. The V gene end was trimmed by 6 bases and the J gene end by 0 bases; junction bases not matched to a gene: 5. CDR3 length equals 13 residues. The CDR3 DNA sequence: TGCAGCGTAACGACAGGGCGCTCCTACGAGCAGTACTTC. Protein product: CSVTTGRSYEQYF.

This clonotype occurred a few times. This chain links TRBV3-1 with TRBJ2-2; D unclear. The CDR3 has 15 amino acids. With 1 base removed from V and 3 bases from J, the gap between germline ends came to 9 bases. Germline CDR1 and CDR2: LGHDT and YNNKEL (reference sequence). The CDR3 region is CASSQVEGYTGELFF. In DNA form, the CDR3 reads TGTGCCAGCAGCCAAGTGGAAGGCTACACCGGGGAGCTGTTTTTT.

About this clonotype itself: This sequence may be a read error, since a much larger clone differs from it by one base. The V call is TRBV7-2, the J call TRBJ2-7; no clear D gene. The CDR3 sequence is 14 residues long. CDR1 is SGHTA, CDR2 FQGNSA, per germline. Here the CDR3 DNA reads TGTGCCAGCAGCTTAGTTGCTAGAACCTACAAGCAGTACTTC. It is translated as CASSLVARTYKQYF. The full variable domain, completed using reference TRBV7-2 and TRBJ2-7, is GAGVSQSPSNKVTEKGKDVELRCDPISGHTALYWYRQSLGQGLEFLIYFQGNSAPDKSGLPSDRFSAERTGGSVSTLTIQRTQQEDSAVYLCASSLVARTYKQYFGPGTRLTVT.

This chain links TRBV10-3 with TRBJ1-2; D unresolved. The CDR3 has 16 residues. Germline V CDR1 and CDR2: ENHRY, SYGVKD. V shed 4 bases and J shed 3 bases, with 18 bases lying between them. CDR3 region: CAISGVSGQFYYGYTF. In DNA form, the CDR3 reads TGTGCCATCAGTGGGGTTAGCGGTCAGTTCTACTATGGCTACACCTTC.

V and J are TRBV12-3 or TRBV12-4 and TRBJ2-7; no clear D gene. The V end was cut by 4 bases, the J end by 2 bases, with 12 bases between. The length of the CDR3 is 14 residues. The CDR3 bases are TGTGCCAGCAGTTCGCAACTTGGAACCTACGAGCAGTACTTC. This translates into CASSSQLGTYEQYF.

This clonotype was counted at least ten times. This chain uses TRBV30 with TRBJ2-3, with 7 bases fitting TRBD1. The junction had 6 bases not matched to a gene; V was cut back by 3 bases and J by 6 bases. The CDR3 totals 13 residues. Germline V gene sequence: CDR1 GTSNPN, CDR2 SVGIG (reference sequence). DNA of the CDR3: TGTGCCTGGAGGACAGGGCTTAGGGATACGCAGTATTTT. Its protein product is CAWRTGLRDTQYF.

About this clonotype: One junction end disagrees with the germline gene, perhaps due to a read error. The chain recombines TRBV6-2 or TRBV6-3 with TRBJ1-1, with D tentatively TRBD1 (5 bases). The CDR3 runs 14 residues. Germline lookup yields CDR1 MNHEY and CDR2 SVGEGT. The chain's CDR3 is CASSYTGYYTEAFF. DNA of the CDR3: TGTGCCAGCAGTTACACAGGATACTACACCGAAGCTTTCTTT.

This clonotype came up many times. This sequence joins TRBV19 and TRBJ2-7, with D possibly matching TRBD1 (6 bases). This CDR3 has 14 amino acids. The V end lost 2 bases, the J end lost 6 bases, and 14 bases lay between the germline ends. CDR1 and CDR2 from the germline V gene are LNHDA and SQIVND (reference sequence). CDR3 region: CASSITGTKSEQYF. The CDR3 coding sequence is TGTGCCAGTAGTATAACCGGGACAAAAAGCGAGCAGTACTTC.